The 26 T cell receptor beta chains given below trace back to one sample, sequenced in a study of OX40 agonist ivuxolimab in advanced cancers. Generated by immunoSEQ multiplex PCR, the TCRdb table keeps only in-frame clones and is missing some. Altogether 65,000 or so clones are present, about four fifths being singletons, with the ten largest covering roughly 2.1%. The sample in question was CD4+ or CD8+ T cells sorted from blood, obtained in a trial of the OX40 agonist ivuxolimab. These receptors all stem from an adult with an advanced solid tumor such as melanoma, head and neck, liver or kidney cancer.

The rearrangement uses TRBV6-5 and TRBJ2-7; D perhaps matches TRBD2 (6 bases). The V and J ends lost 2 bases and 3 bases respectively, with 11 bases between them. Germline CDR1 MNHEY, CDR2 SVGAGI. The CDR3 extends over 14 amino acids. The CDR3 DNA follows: TGTGCCAGCAGTTACCAGGCGGGGAACTACGAGCAGTACTTC. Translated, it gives CASSYQAGNYEQYF.

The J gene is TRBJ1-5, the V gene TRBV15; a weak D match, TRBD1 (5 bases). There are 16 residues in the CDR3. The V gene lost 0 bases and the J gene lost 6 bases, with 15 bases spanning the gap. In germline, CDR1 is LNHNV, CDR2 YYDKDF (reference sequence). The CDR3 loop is CATSRDRIRVAQPQHF. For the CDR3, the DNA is TGTGCCACCAGCAGAGATCGGATCAGGGTGGCTCAGCCCCAGCATTTT.

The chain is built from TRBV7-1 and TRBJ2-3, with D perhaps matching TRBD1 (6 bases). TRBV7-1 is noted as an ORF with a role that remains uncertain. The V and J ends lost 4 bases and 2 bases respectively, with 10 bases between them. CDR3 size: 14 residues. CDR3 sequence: CASSLQGSTDTQYF. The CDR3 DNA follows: TGTGCCAGCAGCTTACAGGGCTCCACAGATACGCAGTATTTT.

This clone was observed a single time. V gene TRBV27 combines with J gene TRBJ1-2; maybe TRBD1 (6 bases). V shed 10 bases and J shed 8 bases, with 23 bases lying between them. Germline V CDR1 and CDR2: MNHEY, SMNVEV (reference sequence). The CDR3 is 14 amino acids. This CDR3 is CATTQQGGYGGYTF. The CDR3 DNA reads TGTGCCACCACCCAACAGGGCGGTTACGGGGGCTACACCTTC.

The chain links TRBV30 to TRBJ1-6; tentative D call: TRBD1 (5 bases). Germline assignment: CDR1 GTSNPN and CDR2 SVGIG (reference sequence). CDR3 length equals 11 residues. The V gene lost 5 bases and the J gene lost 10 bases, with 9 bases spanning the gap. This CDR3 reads CAWGTVSPLHF. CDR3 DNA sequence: TGTGCCTGGGGGACTGTCTCACCCCTCCACTTT.

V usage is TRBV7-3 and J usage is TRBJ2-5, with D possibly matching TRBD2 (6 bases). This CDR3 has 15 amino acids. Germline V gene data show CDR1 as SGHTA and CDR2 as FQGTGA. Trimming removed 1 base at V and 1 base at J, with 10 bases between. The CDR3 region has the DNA TGTGCCAGCAGCTTAAGCGGGAAAGGCCAAGAGACCCAGTACTTC. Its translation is CASSLSGKGQETQYF.

The CDR3 spells CASSLAGQGQETQYF. In DNA, the CDR3 is TGTGCCAGCAGCTTAGCGGGGCAGGGCCAAGAGACCCAGTACTTC. J is TRBJ2-5 and V is TRBV7-9; a weak D match, TRBD1 (5 bases). Germline V gives CDR1 SEHNR, CDR2 FQNEAQ (reference sequence). The CDR3 is 15 residues long. V was cut by 0 bases and J by 1 base, with 9 bases left in between.

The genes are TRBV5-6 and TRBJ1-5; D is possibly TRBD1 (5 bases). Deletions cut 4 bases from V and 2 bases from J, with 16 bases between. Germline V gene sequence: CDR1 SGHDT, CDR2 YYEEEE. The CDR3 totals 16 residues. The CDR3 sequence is CASSGQGPGGNQPQHF. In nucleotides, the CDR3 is TGTGCCAGCAGCGGCCAGGGACCCGGGGGCAATCAGCCCCAGCATTTT.

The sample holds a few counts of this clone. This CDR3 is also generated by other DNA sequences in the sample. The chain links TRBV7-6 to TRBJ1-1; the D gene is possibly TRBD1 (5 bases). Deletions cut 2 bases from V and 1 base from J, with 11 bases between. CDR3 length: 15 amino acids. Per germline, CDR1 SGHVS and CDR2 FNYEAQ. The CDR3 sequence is CASSLRGGENTEAFF. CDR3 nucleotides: TGTGCCAGCAGCTTAAGGGGCGGAGAGAACACTGAAGCTTTCTTT.

The CDR3 spells CASSEMMGQGAETQYF. The DNA of the CDR3 is TGTGCCAGCAGCGAAATGATGGGACAGGGGGCAGAGACCCAGTACTTC. The gene calls are TRBV6-1 and TRBJ2-5; 12 nucleotides match TRBD1. J gave up 4 bases and V 6 bases, and 9 bases lay outside the gene matches. The CDR3 runs to 16 residues. In germline, CDR1 is MNHNS, CDR2 SASEGT.

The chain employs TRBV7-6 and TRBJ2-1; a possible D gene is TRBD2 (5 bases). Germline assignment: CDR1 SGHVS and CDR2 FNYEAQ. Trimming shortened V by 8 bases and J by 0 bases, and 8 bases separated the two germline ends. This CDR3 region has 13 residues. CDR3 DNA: TGTGCCAGCGGAGCGGACTCCTACAATGAGCAGTTCTTC. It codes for CASGADSYNEQFF.

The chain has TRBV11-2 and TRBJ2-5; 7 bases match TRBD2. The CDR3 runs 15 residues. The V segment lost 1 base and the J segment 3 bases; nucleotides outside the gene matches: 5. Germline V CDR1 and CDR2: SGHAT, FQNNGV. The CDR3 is CASSLGRAGEETQYF. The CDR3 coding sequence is TGTGCCAGCAGCTTAGGCAGGGCGGGGGAAGAGACCCAGTACTTC. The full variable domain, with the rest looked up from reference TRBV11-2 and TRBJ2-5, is EAGVAQSPRYKIIEKRQSVAFWCNPISGHATLYWYQQILGQGPKLLIQFQNNGVVDDSQLPKDRFSAERLKGVDSTLKIQPAKLEDSAVYLCASSLGRAGEETQYFGPGTRLLVL.

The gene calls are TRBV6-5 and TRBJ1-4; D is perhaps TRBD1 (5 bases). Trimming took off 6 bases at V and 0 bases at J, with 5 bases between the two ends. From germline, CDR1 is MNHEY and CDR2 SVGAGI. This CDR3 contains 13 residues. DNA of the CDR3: TGTGCCAGCAGGGACACAACTAATGAAAAACTGTTTTTT. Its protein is CASRDTTNEKLFF.

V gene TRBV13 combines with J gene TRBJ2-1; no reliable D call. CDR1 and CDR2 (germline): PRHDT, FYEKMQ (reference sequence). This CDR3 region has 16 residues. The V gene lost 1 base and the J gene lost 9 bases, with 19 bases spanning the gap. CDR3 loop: CASSLVRKTTFSEQFF. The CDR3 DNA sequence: TGTGCCAGCAGCTTAGTGCGGAAAACCACATTTTCTGAGCAGTTCTTC.

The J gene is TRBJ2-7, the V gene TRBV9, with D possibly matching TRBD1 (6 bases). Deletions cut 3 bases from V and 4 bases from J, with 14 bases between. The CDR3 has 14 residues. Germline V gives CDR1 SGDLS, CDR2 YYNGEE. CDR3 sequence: CASSAGDALYEQYF. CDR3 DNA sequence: TGTGCCAGCAGCGCAGGGGACGCCCTTTACGAGCAGTACTTC. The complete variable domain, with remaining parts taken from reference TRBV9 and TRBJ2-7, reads DSGVTQTPKHLITATGQRVTLRCSPRSGDLSVYWYQQSLDQGLQFLIQYYNGEERAKGNILERFSAQQFPDLHSELNLSSLELGDSALYFCASSAGDALYEQYFGPGTRLTVT.

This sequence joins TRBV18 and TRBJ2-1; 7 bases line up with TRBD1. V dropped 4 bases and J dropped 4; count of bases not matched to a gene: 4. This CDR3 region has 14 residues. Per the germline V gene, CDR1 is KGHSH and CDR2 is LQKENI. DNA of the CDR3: TGTGCCAGCTCACAGGGGGCCCCATACAATGAGCAGTTCTTC. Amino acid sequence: CASSQGAPYNEQFF.

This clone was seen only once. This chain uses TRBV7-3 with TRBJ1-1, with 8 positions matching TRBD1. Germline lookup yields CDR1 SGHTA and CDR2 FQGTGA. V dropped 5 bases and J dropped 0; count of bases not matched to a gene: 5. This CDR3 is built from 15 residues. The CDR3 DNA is TGTGCCAGCAGCACAGGACAGGGAATGAACACTGAAGCTTTCTTT. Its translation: CASSTGQGMNTEAFF.

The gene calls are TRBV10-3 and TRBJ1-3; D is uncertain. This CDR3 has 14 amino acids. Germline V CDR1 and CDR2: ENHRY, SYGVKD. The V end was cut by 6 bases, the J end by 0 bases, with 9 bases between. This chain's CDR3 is CAIRGMSSGNTIYF. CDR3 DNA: TGTGCCATCAGGGGGATGTCCTCTGGAAACACCATATATTTT.

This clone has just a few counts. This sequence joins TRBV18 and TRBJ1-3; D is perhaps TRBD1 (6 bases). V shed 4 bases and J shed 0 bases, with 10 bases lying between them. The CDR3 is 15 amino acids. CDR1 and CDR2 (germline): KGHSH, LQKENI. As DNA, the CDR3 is TGTGCCAGCTCACAGGGGGTCCTCTCTGGAAACACCATATATTTT. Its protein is CASSQGVLSGNTIYF.

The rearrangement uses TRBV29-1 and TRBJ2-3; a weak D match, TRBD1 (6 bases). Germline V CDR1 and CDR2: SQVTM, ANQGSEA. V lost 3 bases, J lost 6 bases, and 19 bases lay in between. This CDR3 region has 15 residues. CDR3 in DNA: TGCAGCGTTGACTCGGCAGGGGCCTTATCCGATACGCAGTATTTT. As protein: CSVDSAGALSDTQYF.

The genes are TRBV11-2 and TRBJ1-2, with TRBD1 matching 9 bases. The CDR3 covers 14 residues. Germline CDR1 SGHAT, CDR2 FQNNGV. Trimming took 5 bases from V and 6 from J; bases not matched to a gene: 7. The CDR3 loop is CASSPSWTGDGYTF. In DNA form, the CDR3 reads TGTGCCAGCAGCCCATCGTGGACAGGGGATGGCTACACCTTC.

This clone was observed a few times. The CDR3 nucleotides read TGTGCCAGCAGTGACTCTAGCGGGAGAAATATCTACGAGCAGTACTTC. Encoded protein: CASSDSSGRNIYEQYF. V is TRBV2 and J is TRBJ2-7, with 10 bases that match TRBD2. The CDR3 is made up of 16 amino acids. Unmatched junction bases numbered 8, after V lost 3 bases and J lost 3 bases. Germline V gives CDR1 SNHLY, CDR2 FYNNEI.

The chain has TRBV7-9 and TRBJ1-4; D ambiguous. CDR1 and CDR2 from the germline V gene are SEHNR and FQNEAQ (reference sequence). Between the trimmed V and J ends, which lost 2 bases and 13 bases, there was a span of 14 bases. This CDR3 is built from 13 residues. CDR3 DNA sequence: TGTGCCAGCAGCTTATCCGGCGAGCCGACACTGTTTTTT. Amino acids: CASSLSGEPTLFF.

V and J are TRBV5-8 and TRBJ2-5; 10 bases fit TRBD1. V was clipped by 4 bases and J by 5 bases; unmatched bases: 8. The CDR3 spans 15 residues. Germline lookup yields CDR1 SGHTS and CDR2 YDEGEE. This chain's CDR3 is CASSLAGGQGETQYF. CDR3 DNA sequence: TGTGCCAGCAGCCTCGCCGGGGGACAGGGGGAGACCCAGTACTTC.

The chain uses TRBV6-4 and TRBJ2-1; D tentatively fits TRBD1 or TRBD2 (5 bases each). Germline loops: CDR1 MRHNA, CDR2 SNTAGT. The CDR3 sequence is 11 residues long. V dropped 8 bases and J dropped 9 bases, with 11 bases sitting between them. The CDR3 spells CASLLGGEQFF. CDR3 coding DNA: TGTGCCAGCCTCCTTGGGGGTGAGCAGTTCTTC.

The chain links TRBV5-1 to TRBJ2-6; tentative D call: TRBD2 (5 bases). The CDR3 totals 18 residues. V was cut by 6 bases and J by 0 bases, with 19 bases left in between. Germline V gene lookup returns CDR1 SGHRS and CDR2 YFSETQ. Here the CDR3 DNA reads TGCGCCAGCACCTCCGGTCGGGGAACTAACTCTGGGGCCAACGTCCTGACTTTC. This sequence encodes CASTSGRGTNSGANVLTF.